What follows describes a single T cell receptor beta chain. Its target is unknown. The data stem from a study of OX40 agonist ivuxolimab in advanced cancers. Deletions cut 4 bases from V and 3 bases from J, with 16 bases between. CDR3 length equals 15 residues. Germline CDR1 and CDR2: LNHDA and SQIVND (reference sequence). Samples of blood were obtained at baseline, on cycle 4 day 1, and on cycle 7 day 1. Libraries were prepared by immunoSEQ multiplex PCR; TCRdb keeps only in-frame clonotypes and omits some of them. Here the sample spans about 35,000 clones, 74% being singletons. General observations from the study: Both CD4+ and CD8+ T cell populations in blood had undergone clonal expansion by week 6 at 0.1 to 3.0 mg/kg.

The material was CD4+ or CD8+ T cells sorted from blood, obtained in a trial of the OX40 agonist ivuxolimab. This sequence was found in an adult with an advanced solid tumor such as melanoma, head and neck, liver or kidney cancer. V and J are TRBV19 and TRBJ2-7; D unclear. CDR3 sequence (DNA): TGTGCCAGTAGTACACTCCGGACGGTGAACTACGAGCAGTACTTC. It specifies CASSTLRTVNYEQYF.